This entry features one T cell receptor beta chain sequence. This CDR3 has 13 residues. V lost 5 bases and J lost 8; bases outside the gene matches: 7. From germline, CDR1 is MNHNS and CDR2 SASEGT. The sample belongs to a study of T-cell reconstitution after alpha-beta-depleted transplantation in children. A TCRbeta library incorporating unique molecular identifiers was prepared. TCRdb re-analysed the PCR reads in MiXCR, keeping a single row per CDR3 protein. Altogether roughly 500,000 distinct CDR3 sequences are present, roughly an eighth being singletons, with the ten largest covering 5% to 6%. The receptor was isolated from a human donor who donated a stem cell graft to a child with combined immunodeficiency. This sample comprised PBMCs from the stem cell graft donor, obtained from the stem cell graft. The chain combines TRBV6-1 with TRBJ1-2, with TRBD1 matching over 8 bases. The CDR3 bases are TGTGCCAGCAGTACGGGACAGGCAAACGGCTACACCTTC. Protein: CASSTGQANGYTF.